This paragraph reports one T cell receptor beta chain. These data come from a study of blood T cell repertoires in COVID-19. The wider study: Samples of COVID-19 (acute and convalescent) were obtained from the United States, Italy and Spain. Nucleic acid was either cDNA or gDNA, and it came from T cells, B-cell-depleted T cells, or PBMCs.

Original methodology: Amplification with reference gene primers provided the estimates of nucleated cell counts. Only in-frame clones appear in the TCRdb table, and some are missing; sequencing was by immunoSEQ multiplex PCR. D and trimming were read from the DNA, whereas the V and J calls and clone size are those reported in that table. The sample contains 150,000 to 200,000 clones, more than 70% of which appear only once. Trimming stripped 3 bases from V and 2 bases from J, with 7 bases between. The germline V gene has CDR1 MNHNY and CDR2 SVGAGI (reference sequence). CDR3 length: 13 residues. The rearrangement uses TRBV6-6 and TRBJ1-1; D ambiguous. The sequence was collected from a man aged 40-49 years with active or convalescent COVID-19. The specimen was peripheral blood. The CDR3 DNA reads as TGTGCCAGCAGTTATTCCAGTAACACTGAAGCTTTCTTT. Translation: CASSYSSNTEAFF.